The 21 T cell receptor beta chains given below trace back to one sample, sequenced in a study of response to subunit inactivated influenza vaccine. In TCRdb, the RT-PCR reads were re-called with MiXCR into one record per CDR3 protein. Among 710,000 or so distinct CDR3 sequences, around 14% were seen once, and the ten largest hold 11%. Sequencing used PBMCs from blood, obtained about 13 days after vaccination. These receptors all stem from a man aged 45-65 years who received an inactivated influenza vaccine.

This clonotype was observed a few times. CDR3 residues: CASSYRGTSGNTIYF. The CDR3 DNA reads as TGTGCCAGCAGTTACAGGGGAACTTCTGGAAACACCATATATTTT. The J gene is TRBJ1-3, the V gene TRBV6-2 or TRBV6-3; a weak D match, TRBD1 (5 bases). The V end lost 2 bases, the J end lost 1 base, and 9 bases lay between the germline ends. CDR1 and CDR2 from the germline V gene are MNHEY and SVGEGT. The CDR3 is 15 amino acids.

This clonotype was observed a few times. The V and J genes are TRBV6-6 and TRBJ1-5; 9 nucleotides agree with TRBD1. The CDR3 covers 13 residues. Germline V CDR1 and CDR2: MNHNY, SVGAGI (reference sequence). J gave up 9 bases and V 6 bases, and 6 bases lay outside the gene matches. The CDR3 here is CASRRQGDRPQHF. CDR3 in DNA: TGTGCCAGCAGGAGACAGGGGGATCGGCCCCAGCATTTT.

This chain joins TRBV18 and TRBJ2-2; TRBD2 might be the D (6 bases). The CDR3 extends over 16 amino acids. Germline CDR1 is KGHSH and CDR2 is LQKENI. V dropped 0 bases and J dropped 3 bases, with 11 bases sitting between them. Written as DNA, the CDR3 is TGTGCCAGCTCACCACCGGTCAGGGAGGACACCGGGGAGCTGTTTTTT. Protein sequence: CASSPPVREDTGELFF.

The chain is built from TRBV12-3 or TRBV12-4 and TRBJ2-1; possible D gene TRBD1, 6 bases. The CDR3 extends over 16 amino acids. The germline V and J ends were trimmed by 5 bases and 5 bases, with 19 bases remaining between them. CDR3 bases: TGTGCCAGCAGTCCTCTTCCGGGACATGGGGACAATGAGCAGTTCTTC. Translating it yields CASSPLPGHGDNEQFF.

The chain has TRBV7-6 and TRBJ2-3; the match to TRBD1 covers 7 bases. Germline loops: CDR1 SGHVS, CDR2 FNYEAQ. V was pared by 4 bases and J by 4 bases, with 8 bases of the junction left unmatched. The CDR3 covers 15 residues. CDR3 in DNA: TGTGCCAGCAGCTCCCGACAGGGTTTGGCAGATACGCAGTATTTT. Its protein is CASSSRQGLADTQYF. Looking up the rest from reference TRBV7-6 and TRBJ2-3 gives the full variable domain: GAGVSQSPRYKVTKRGQDVALRCDPISGHVSLYWYRQALGQGPEFLTYFNYEAQQDKSGLPNDRFSAERPEGSISTLTIQRTEQRDSAMYRCASSSRQGLADTQYFGPGTRLTVL.

Only a few counts were recorded for this clonotype. The rearrangement uses TRBV12-3 or TRBV12-4 and TRBJ1-2; no clear D. The CDR3 totals 14 residues. Trimming shortened V by 4 bases and J by 9 bases, and 18 bases separated the two germline ends. The CDR3 nucleotides read TGTGCCAGCAGTTCCCGCCGGGCCGCTATCAGCTACACCTTC. Encoded protein: CASSSRRAAISYTF.

J is TRBJ1-1 and V is TRBV15, with a possible D match to TRBD1 (6 bases). CDR1 and CDR2 from the germline V gene are LNHNV and YYDKDF (reference sequence). The V end was cut by 6 bases, the J end by 5 bases, with 19 bases between. CDR3 length: 15 residues. The CDR3 region has the DNA TGTGCCACCAGGAGATGGGGGCAAGGTCGGACTGAAGCTTTCTTT. Amino acids: CATRRWGQGRTEAFF.

The chain has TRBV7-9 and TRBJ2-4; a weak D match, TRBD2 (6 bases). There are 17 residues in the CDR3. The V end lost 1 base, the J end lost 0 bases, and 13 bases lay between the germline ends. Germline V CDR1 and CDR2: SEHNR, FQNEAQ (reference sequence). This CDR3 reads CASSLEGGTQAKNIQYF. Here the CDR3 DNA reads TGTGCCAGCAGCTTAGAAGGAGGGACCCAAGCCAAAAACATTCAGTACTTC. Combining the CDR3 with reference TRBV7-9 and TRBJ2-4 gives the whole variable domain DTGVSQNPRHKITKRGQNVTFRCDPISEHNRLYWYRQTLGQGPEFLTYFQNEAQLEKSRLLSDRFSAERPKGSFSTLEIQRTEQGDSAMYLCASSLEGGTQAKNIQYFGAGTRLSVL.

This clonotype was observed a few times. The chain recombines TRBV7-2 with TRBJ2-7, with TRBD1 identical over 7 bases. Germline CDR1 SGHTA, CDR2 FQGNSA. Trimming took 0 bases from V and 5 from J; bases not matched to a gene: 7. There are 15 residues in the CDR3. The CDR3 DNA reads TGTGCCAGCAGCTTAGCAGGGGGCGTTGGGAACGAGCAGTACTTC. Protein: CASSLAGGVGNEQYF. Drawing the rest from reference TRBV7-2 and TRBJ2-7, the complete variable domain is GAGVSQSPSNKVTEKGKDVELRCDPISGHTALYWYRQSLGQGLEFLIYFQGNSAPDKSGLPSDRFSAERTGGSVSTLTIQRTQQEDSAVYLCASSLAGGVGNEQYFGPGTRLTVT.

This clonotype occurred a few times. The chain carries TRBV25-1 and TRBJ1-1; maybe TRBD1 (6 bases). The V gene lost 4 bases and the J gene lost 9 bases, with 15 bases spanning the gap. Germline V gene sequence: CDR1 MGHDK, CDR2 SYGVNS. The CDR3 covers 13 residues. CDR3 sequence (DNA): TGTGCCAGCAGTGGCCTCCCGGGGGCGAAAGCTTTCTTT. It is translated as CASSGLPGAKAFF.

This sequence joins TRBV12-3 or TRBV12-4 and TRBJ2-1, with D unresolved. Deletions cut 6 bases from V and 5 bases from J, with 8 bases between. This CDR3 has 12 residues. This CDR3 is CASRITDNEQFF. In nucleotides, the CDR3 is TGTGCCAGCAGGATAACAGACAATGAGCAGTTCTTC.

Written as DNA, the CDR3 is TGTGCCAGCAGCACCGGACTAGCGGGAGGGGCGCAGTACTTC. The encoded protein is CASSTGLAGGAQYF. This sequence joins TRBV5-6 and TRBJ2-7; TRBD2 matches at 15 bases. CDR1 is SGHDT and CDR2 is YYEEEE in the germline V gene. The length of the CDR3 is 14 residues. V was clipped by 4 bases and J by 9 bases; unmatched bases: 5.

V is TRBV20-1 and J is TRBJ2-2; possibly TRBD2 for D (6 bases). V dropped 1 base and J dropped 2 bases, with 14 bases sitting between them. Germline V CDR1 and CDR2: DFQATT, SNEGSKA (reference sequence). The CDR3 spans 16 residues. In DNA, the CDR3 is TGCAGTGCTAGAGCGACCGGGACTCCTAACACCGGGGAGCTGTTTTTT. Translating gives CSARATGTPNTGELFF.

The V call is TRBV4-2, the J call TRBJ2-1, with 8 nucleotides matching TRBD2. This CDR3 is 16 amino acids long. The junction had 6 bases not matched to a gene; V was cut back by 3 bases and J by 2 bases. Germline-derived CDR1 and CDR2 are LGHNA and YNFKEQ. CDR3 DNA sequence: TGTGCCAGCAGCCAGGCAGCGGGGGCCGCCTACAATGAGCAGTTCTTC. Amino acid sequence: CASSQAAGAAYNEQFF.

CDR3 bases: TGCAGTGCTAGCCGGGACGAGCGGCCCGAAGAGACCCAGTACTTC. Translating gives CSASRDERPEETQYF. The chain links TRBV20-1 to TRBJ2-5, with D perhaps assigned TRBD1 or TRBD2 (5 bases each). V was clipped by 3 bases and J by 3 bases, with 17 bases between them. CDR3 size: 15 residues. In germline, CDR1 is DFQATT, CDR2 SNEGSKA (reference sequence).

This clonotype was seen a few times. The V call is TRBV28, the J call TRBJ2-1; TRBD1 aligns across 7 bases. The CDR3 is 18 residues long. Germline values: CDR1 MDHEN, CDR2 SYDVKM. After removal of 3 bases from V and 4 bases from J, the junction contained 15 bases not matched to a gene. CDR3 DNA sequence: TGTGCCAGCAGTTTTCATCCCGTATCCGGGACAGCTTACAATGAGCAGTTCTTC. It specifies CASSFHPVSGTAYNEQFF.

This clonotype occurred a few times. The CDR3 loop reads CASSLIQGFYEQYF. The CDR3 DNA sequence: TGTGCCAGCAGTTTAATACAGGGTTTCTACGAGCAGTACTTC. V is TRBV28 and J is TRBJ2-7, with D perhaps matching TRBD1 (6 bases). Looked up from germline, CDR1 is MDHEN and CDR2 is SYDVKM. The CDR3 runs 14 residues. Trimming cost V 2 bases and J 3 bases, with 11 bases left between them.

A few counts support this clonotype. The rearrangement joins TRBV7-2 to TRBJ2-5, with D possibly TRBD1 on 5 matching bases. Trimming left V 5 bases short and J 1 base short, with 11 bases between. Germline assignment: CDR1 SGHTA and CDR2 FQGNSA. The CDR3 runs 14 residues. CDR3 DNA: TGTGCCAGCAGCCCTCAGGGCATCCAAGAGACCCAGTACTTC. Translation gives CASSPQGIQETQYF.

This clonotype has more than one count but fewer than ten. The CDR3 bases are TGTGCCAGCAGATCTCATACAGGGCAGGGGAACTATGGCTACACCTTC. Protein sequence: CASRSHTGQGNYGYTF. This chain uses TRBV28 with TRBJ1-2, with D possibly matching TRBD1 (6 bases). Germline V gives CDR1 MDHEN, CDR2 SYDVKM. The CDR3 is made up of 16 amino acids. V lost 6 bases and J lost 2, with 19 bases in between.

The V and J genes are TRBV5-6 and TRBJ2-2, with D possibly TRBD1 on 6 matching bases. V lost 3 bases and J lost 5, with 8 bases in between. Germline V gene lookup returns CDR1 SGHDT and CDR2 YYEEEE. This CDR3 has 13 residues. CDR3 region: CASSWQGTGELFF. CDR3 sequence (DNA): TGTGCCAGCAGCTGGCAGGGGACCGGGGAGCTGTTTTTT. Looking up the rest from reference TRBV5-6 and TRBJ2-2 gives the full variable domain: DAGVTQSPTHLIKTRGQQVTLRCSPKSGHDTVSWYQQALGQGPQFIFQYYEEEERQRGNFPDRFSGHQFPNYSSELNVNALLLGDSALYLCASSWQGTGELFFGEGSRLTVL.

This chain connects TRBV6-1 to TRBJ2-1; 15 nucleotides align to TRBD2. CDR1 and CDR2 from the germline V gene are MNHNS and SASEGT. The CDR3 contains 16 residues. After removal of 6 bases from V and 7 bases from J, the junction contained 7 bases not matched to a gene. For the CDR3, the DNA is TGTGCCAGCAGGAGGACTAGCGGGGGGGCTTCGAATGAGCAGTTCTTC. It codes for CASRRTSGGASNEQFF.